This is a list of T cell receptor beta chains from one sample in a study of T cells in Graves' hyperthyroidism and ophthalmopathy. TCRdb itself ran the multiplex PCR reads through MiXCR, one entry per CDR3 protein. The data show about 640,000 distinct CDR3 sequences, roughly 20% seen once. What was sequenced was blood. The source of these receptors is a man aged 25 to 40 with Graves' ophthalmopathy. The CDR3 runs from the conserved cysteine through the conserved F or W. Fields, in order: V gene, clone size, D gene, CDR3 length, J gene, CDR3 DNA, CDR3 protein. The D gene is left open where the match is weak. A row's size may be missing; if present it is once, few, many or a size class.

TRBV5-1	many	TRBD2	16	TRBJ2-7	TGCGCCAGCAGCTTGATTTCTGGCGGGAGTATAGCCGAGCAGTACTTC	CASSLISGGSIAEQYF
TRBV28	NA	TRBD1	16	TRBJ2-1	TGTGCCAGCAGTCATCAGGGGGATCGCTCCTACAATGAGCAGTTCTTC	CASSHQGDRSYNEQFF
TRBV7-8	few	NA	17	TRBJ2-7	TGTGCCAGCATGGGGGACCCCCGGGATCCGGTCTCCTACGAGCAGTACTTC	CASMGDPRDPVSYEQYF
TRBV19	once	NA	13	TRBJ1-1	TGTGCCAGTACCTCCAGGGGGAACACTGAAGCTTTCTTT	CASTSRGNTEAFF
TRBV7-9	many	TRBD2	15	TRBJ2-5	TGTGCCAGCAGCTTAGGCGGGAGTCAGGGAAAGACCCAGTACTTC	CASSLGGSQGKTQYF
TRBV27	NA	NA	14	TRBJ1-2	TGTGCCAGCCCGAGGGACGGGATCGTCTATGGCTACACCTTC	CASPRDGIVYGYTF
TRBV6-5	many	NA	14	TRBJ1-1	TGTGCCAGCAGTTACAGGGGAACTAACACTGAAGCTTTCTTT	CASSYRGTNTEAFF
TRBV19	few	NA	14	TRBJ1-1	TGTGCCAGTACTGAGGACGCCGTAATTACTGAAGCTTTCTTT	CASTEDAVITEAFF
TRBV27	NA	TRBD1	19	TRBJ2-1	TGTGCCAGCAGGACACCGAAACTCGACAGGGGAGGTACCGTATGGGAGCAGTTCTTC	CASRTPKLDRGGTVWEQFF
TRBV11-2	few	NA	14	TRBJ2-5	TGTGCCAGCAGCTTATTTTTCATCGCCGAGACCCAGTACTTC	CASSLFFIAETQYF
TRBV7-2	many	NA	14	TRBJ2-3	TGTGCCAGCAGCTTCGGCCGCTTCACAGATACGCAGTATTTT	CASSFGRFTDTQYF
TRBV18	many	TRBD2	15	TRBJ2-5	TGTGCCAGCAGCATCGGACTAGCGGGAGCAGAGACCCAGTACTTC	CASSIGLAGAETQYF
TRBV6-1	NA	NA	16	TRBJ2-3	TGTGCCAGCAGTTCTCTGACATCCCGGGGGCCAGATACGCAGTATTTT	CASSSLTSRGPDTQYF
TRBV29-1	NA	NA	13	TRBJ2-7	TGCAGCGTTGGAGGAGGGGACAGCTACGAGCAGTACTTC	CSVGGGDSYEQYF
TRBV7-2	few	NA	13	TRBJ2-5	TGTGCCAGCAAAATGAGGGTTCAAGAGACCCAGTACTTC	CASKMRVQETQYF
TRBV20-1	many	TRBD2	15	TRBJ2-1	TGCAGTGCGCCGAGGAGTAGCGGGAGCTACAATGAGCAGTTCTTC	CSAPRSSGSYNEQFF
TRBV7-2	many	NA	12	TRBJ2-7	TGTGCCAGCAGTGGGGGCGCCTACGAGCAGTACTTC	CASSGGAYEQYF
TRBV5-5	few	NA	12	TRBJ1-1	TGTGCCAGCTGGTCCATAAACACTGAAGCTTTCTTT	CASWSINTEAFF
TRBV10-3	NA	NA	14	TRBJ2-5	TGTGCCATCGGGGGGCGTCAGACCCAAGAGACCCAGTACTTC	CAIGGRQTQETQYF
TRBV6-5	NA	NA	15	TRBJ2-7	TGTGCCAGCAGTTATTATCCGCAGGGAGACTACGAGCAGCACTTC	CASSYYPQGDYEQHF
TRBV28	NA	NA	14	TRBJ2-1	TGTGCCATCAAAGGCCAAAGTGGTCCGATTGAGCAGTTCTTC	CAIKGQSGPIEQFF
TRBV20-1	NA	TRBD2	16	TRBJ2-1	TGCAGTGCCGGCGGGACTAGCGGGAGCTCCTACAATGAGCAGTTCTTC	CSAGGTSGSSYNEQFF
TRBV28	many	TRBD1	14	TRBJ1-2	TGTGCCAGCAGTTCCGGGACAGGAAACTATGGCTACACCTTC	CASSSGTGNYGYTF
TRBV7-2	few	NA	16	TRBJ2-2	TGTGCCAGCAGCTTAGAGGGCGGGCCGCGGCTATGGGAGCTGTTTTTT	CASSLEGGPRLWELFF
TRBV30	many	NA	12	TRBJ2-1	TGTGCCTGGAGTGCGGTCAGGCAGGGGTCGTTCTTC	CAWSAVRQGSFF
TRBV6-1	few	TRBD2	14	TRBJ2-7	TGTGCCAGCAGCAGCGGGAGTAGTCTTTACGAGCAGTACTTC	CASSSGSSLYEQYF
TRBV6-1	NA	TRBD1	14	TRBJ1-1	TGTGCCAGCAGTGAGGGACAGGTGAACACTGAAGCTTTCTTT	CASSEGQVNTEAFF
TRBV24-1	NA	TRBD1	15	TRBJ2-7	TGTGCCACCAGTGATTTAGGGGACAGCAACTACGAGCAGTACTTC	CATSDLGDSNYEQYF
TRBV20-1	NA	TRBD2	13	TRBJ2-3	TGCAGTGCTCCGGGGGGGAGCACAGATACGCAGTATTTT	CSAPGGSTDTQYF
TRBV12-3/TRBV12-4	NA	TRBD2	17	TRBJ2-2	TGTGCCAGCGTAGGACTAGCGGGAGGGTTGTCCACCGGGGAGCTGTTTTTT	CASVGLAGGLSTGELFF
TRBV28	NA	NA	16	TRBJ1-1	TGTGCCAGCAGTTTTAGAACCGGGACTGGGAACACTGAAGCTTTCTTT	CASSFRTGTGNTEAFF
TRBV4-1	NA	NA	14	TRBJ1-4	TGCGCCAGCAGCCAAGAAGGACATAATGAAAAACTGTTTTTT	CASSQEGHNEKLFF
TRBV10-3	NA	TRBD1	13	TRBJ1-5	TGTGCCATACAGGGGGCTAGCAATCAGCCCCAGCATTTT	CAIQGASNQPQHF
TRBV20-1	few	TRBD2	15	TRBJ2-5	TGCAGTGCTAGAGATTGGGGGGGAGCTGAGGAGACCCAGTACTTC	CSARDWGGAEETQYF
TRBV20-1	few	NA	13	TRBJ1-4	TGCAGTGCTGGGGGAGGTTTTAATGAAAAACTGTTTTTT	CSAGGGFNEKLFF
TRBV2	NA	NA	15	TRBJ1-1	TGTGCCAGCAGTGGCCCAGGGGATAAGAACACTGAAGCTTTCTTT	CASSGPGDKNTEAFF